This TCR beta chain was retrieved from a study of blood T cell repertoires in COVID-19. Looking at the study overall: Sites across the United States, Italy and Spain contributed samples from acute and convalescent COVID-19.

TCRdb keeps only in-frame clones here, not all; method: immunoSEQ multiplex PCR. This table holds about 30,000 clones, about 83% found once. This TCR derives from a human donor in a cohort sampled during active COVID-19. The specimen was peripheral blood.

CDR3 in DNA: TGTGCCAGCAGCCATGGGGGGACAGGGTATGAAAAACTGTTTTTT. This gives the protein CASSHGGTGYEKLFF. The gene calls are TRBV3-1 (or the pseudogene TRBV3-2) and TRBJ1-4, with TRBD1 matching 9 bases. The CDR3 runs to 15 residues. Germline values: CDR1 LGHDT, CDR2 YNNKEL (reference sequence). V trimming: 3 bases; J trimming: 6 bases; junction bases outside the gene matches: 5.